The 9 T cell receptor beta chains in this list originate from one sample, sequenced in a study of blood T cell repertoires in COVID-19. Clones were read by immunoSEQ multiplex PCR, and TCRdb kept only the in-frame ones, dropping some. Of 150,000 or so clones listed, 70% to 90% were seen once; the top ten hold 8%. The sequencing sample was made of peripheral blood. Receptors were obtained from a woman aged 60-70 years with COVID-19, enrolled during active disease.

This clone was detected only once. The chain has TRBV5-5 and TRBJ2-7; D might be TRBD2 (6 bases). Deletions cut 4 bases from V and 3 bases from J, with 14 bases between. The germline gives CDR1 SGHKS, CDR2 YYEKEE (reference sequence). The length of the CDR3 is 14 residues. CDR3 nucleotide sequence: TGTGCCAGCAGCCCAATCGGGGGATTCTACGAGCAGTACTTC. Translated, it gives CASSPIGGFYEQYF.

In nucleotides, the CDR3 is TGTGCCAGCAGGGACACAGGCCGCTATGGCTACACCTTC. Protein product: CASRDTGRYGYTF. The chain employs TRBV27 and TRBJ1-2; TRBD1 might be the D (5 bases). Trimming pared 6 bases from V and 4 bases from J, leaving 12 bases between. The CDR3 covers 13 residues. Germline assignment: CDR1 MNHEY and CDR2 SMNVEV (reference sequence).

This chain joins TRBV11-2 and TRBJ1-1; D call uncertain. Germline V gene lookup returns CDR1 SGHAT and CDR2 FQNNGV. This CDR3 is built from 16 residues. V gave up 2 bases and J gave up 1 base, with 14 bases separating them. CDR3 in amino acids: CASSLYAASRNTEAFF. The CDR3 DNA reads as TGTGCCAGCAGCTTATATGCGGCGAGCCGGAACACTGAAGCTTTCTTT.

The table lists this clone with a count of one. CDR3 sequence reads: CASSWGQNTEAFF. As DNA, the CDR3 is TGTGCCAGCAGTTGGGGACAGAACACTGAAGCTTTCTTT. This rearrangement joins TRBV27 to TRBJ1-1; possibly TRBD1 for D (6 bases). Germline V gene sequence: CDR1 MNHEY, CDR2 SMNVEV (reference sequence). The CDR3 is made up of 13 amino acids. The V end lost 4 bases, the J end lost 1 base, and 7 bases lay between the germline ends.

This clone was seen just once. This chain connects TRBV7-2 to TRBJ2-5, with TRBD1 identical over 7 bases. V lost 5 bases to trimming and J lost 4 bases; unmatched junction nucleotides: 13. Germline V gene lookup returns CDR1 SGHTA and CDR2 FQGNSA. This CDR3 has 16 residues. This chain's CDR3 is CASSPYRGLTLETQYF. CDR3 nucleotide sequence: TGTGCCAGCAGCCCCTACAGGGGATTAACTTTAGAGACCCAGTACTTC.

V usage is TRBV7-8 and J usage is TRBJ2-5, with D possibly being TRBD1 (7 bases). The germline V gene encodes CDR1 SGHVS and CDR2 FQNEAQ. The CDR3 is 16 amino acids. V lost 7 bases to trimming and J lost 3 bases, with 21 bases between them. The CDR3 loop is CASTKRGGGTEETQYF. The CDR3 coding sequence is TGTGCCAGCACCAAGCGCGGTGGCGGGACAGAAGAGACCCAGTACTTC. Complete variable domain (other parts from reference TRBV7-8 and TRBJ2-5): GAGVSQSPRYKVAKRGQDVALRCDPISGHVSLFWYQQALGQGPEFLTYFQNEAQLDKSGLPSDRFFAERPEGSVSTLKIQRTQQEDSAVYLCASTKRGGGTEETQYFGPGTRLLVL.

The chain carries TRBV18 and TRBJ2-3; D possibly corresponds to TRBD1 (5 bases). V was clipped by 8 bases and J by 1 base, with 19 bases between them. This CDR3 comprises 16 residues. CDR1 is KGHSH and CDR2 is LQKENI in the germline V gene. The DNA of the CDR3 is TGTGCCAGCCACCCCGACCAGCTCAGGGGCACAGATACGCAGTATTTT. Translation gives CASHPDQLRGTDTQYF. Together with reference TRBV18 and TRBJ2-3, the CDR3 gives the full variable domain: NAGVMQNPRHLVRRRGQEARLRCSPMKGHSHVYWYRQLPEEGLKFMVYLQKENIIDESGMPKERFSAEFPKEGPSILRIQQVVRGDSAAYFCASHPDQLRGTDTQYFGPGTRLTVL.

The V gene is TRBV7-6, the J gene TRBJ2-2; 9 positions match TRBD2. The CDR3 is 17 amino acids. Per the germline V gene, CDR1 is SGHVS and CDR2 is FNYEAQ. V shed 2 bases and J 4 bases; nucleotides not matched to a gene: 8. The CDR3 sequence is CASSLRTAGGGTGELFF. CDR3 bases: TGTGCCAGCAGCTTACGGACAGCGGGGGGAGGCACCGGGGAGCTGTTTTTT.

Only a few counts were recorded for this clone. This chain joins TRBV18 and TRBJ2-7; 7 nucleotides match TRBD1. The CDR3 has 16 amino acids. Germline trimming cut 3 bases from V and 6 bases from J; bases unmatched to any gene: 14. CDR1 KGHSH and CDR2 LQKENI come from the germline V gene. CDR3 in amino acids: CASSPGRDSGTGEQYF. CDR3 DNA sequence: TGTGCCAGCTCACCGGGACGGGACAGTGGAACCGGCGAGCAGTACTTC.